This TCR beta chain comes out of a study of blood T cell repertoires in COVID-19. On the study more broadly: COVID-19 samples collected from the United States, Italy and Spain covered acute and convalescent phases. The analysed material was cDNA or gDNA that came from T cells, B-cell-depleted T cells, or PBMCs.

In the original processing: Amplification with reference gene primers provided the estimates of nucleated cell counts. TCRdb's copy holds only in-frame clones and misses some; the assay was immunoSEQ multiplex PCR. The V and J calls and clone size are taken from that table; D and trimming were inferred from the DNA. The table records approximately 120,000 clones, over 55% of them present only once. Germline V lookup: CDR1 SEHNR, CDR2 FQNEAQ (reference sequence). CDR3 size: 14 residues. The V and J ends lost 5 bases and 1 base respectively, with 6 bases between them. The chain employs TRBV7-9 and TRBJ1-6; D is uncertain. Material for sequencing was peripheral blood. The receptor was isolated from a woman in her 70s with acute or convalescent COVID-19. The CDR3 coding sequence is TGTGCCAGCAGCCCAGCGTCCTATAATTCACCCCTCCACTTT. This encodes CASSPASYNSPLHF.